These 15 T cell receptor beta chains share one sample of origin, sequenced in a study of shared clonotypes between healthy human individuals (TCRdb year 2020). The method behind the library was the immunoSEQ multiplex PCR assay. Drawn from immuneACCESS, this table holds only the in-frame rearrangements with V and J called that TCRdb kept. Clones are partly lost; checked studies trace under half to an unresolved V gene and leave the rest unexplained. Counted in this sample were about 750,000 clones; almost 95% of them appeared once. The top ten clones comprise 24% of the sample. CD8 naive samples were obtained by positive selection for CCR7 among CD45RO-negative cells, yielding a CD45RA+CCR7+ population from which TemRA cells were excluded. The sequencing input was naive CD8+ T cells sorted from blood. The sample's cell subset or site label is to be understood as: CD45RA+CCR7+. These receptors all come from a man aged 25-40 years in good health.

The chain employs TRBV6-1 and TRBJ2-1; 10 bases are shared with TRBD1. CDR3 length: 19 residues. Unmatched junction bases numbered 10, after V lost 2 bases and J lost 0 bases. CDR1 is MNHNS, CDR2 SASEGT, per germline. The CDR3 nucleotides read TGTGCCAGCAGTGAATTTGGGACAGGGGTGATTAGCTCCTACAATGAGCAGTTCTTC. It is translated as CASSEFGTGVISSYNEQFF.

The chain couples TRBV9 to TRBJ1-2; D is possibly TRBD1 (5 bases). The CDR3 has 13 amino acids. Germline V gives CDR1 SGDLS, CDR2 YYNGEE. With 4 bases removed from V and 4 bases from J, the gap between germline ends came to 11 bases. This CDR3 is CASSFSGGYGYTF. The CDR3 nucleotides are TGTGCCAGCAGCTTCTCGGGGGGCTATGGCTACACCTTC.

This rearrangement joins TRBV28 to TRBJ2-7, with 8 bases aligning to TRBD2. V lost 3 bases, J lost 6 bases, and 16 bases stayed unmatched. This CDR3 comprises 17 residues. Germline V CDR1 and CDR2: MDHEN, SYDVKM. CDR3 sequence: CASSFPGWREDSGEQYF. CDR3 DNA sequence: TGTGCCAGCAGTTTTCCTGGCTGGCGGGAGGACAGCGGCGAGCAGTACTTC.

The CDR3 protein is CASSVDGRFYEQYF. In DNA, the CDR3 is TGTGCCAGCAGTGTGGATGGAAGGTTCTACGAGCAGTACTTC. The chain couples TRBV25-1 to TRBJ2-7, with D unclear. The CDR3 is 14 residues long. Trimming left V 4 bases short and J 3 bases short, with 13 bases between. CDR1 is MGHDK, CDR2 SYGVNS, per germline.

The V call is TRBV4-3, the J call TRBJ2-5; 12 nucleotides align to TRBD1. The CDR3 is 18 amino acids. V shed 2 bases, J shed 5 bases, and the junction held 12 bases outside the gene matches. Germline lookup yields CDR1 LGHNA and CDR2 YSLEER. The CDR3 DNA follows: TGCGCCAGCAGCCAATCCGGGCCCTGGGACAGGGGGCAGGAGACCCAGTACTTC. Translating gives CASSQSGPWDRGQETQYF.

The chain combines TRBV27 with TRBJ2-5; TRBD2 agrees at 7 bases. This CDR3 has 15 residues. V was pared by 9 bases and J by 1 base, with 11 bases of the junction left unmatched. The germline CDR1 and CDR2 sequences are MNHEY and SMNVEV (reference sequence). Here the CDR3 DNA reads TGTGCCAGTGCCCTCACCCTAGCGGCCCAAGAGACCCAGTACTTC. This encodes CASALTLAAQETQYF.

The genes are TRBV6-1 and TRBJ1-1, with TRBD1 matching over 10 bases. The CDR3 runs to 14 residues. V was clipped by 5 bases and J by 5 bases; unmatched bases: 5. In germline, CDR1 is MNHNS, CDR2 SASEGT. The CDR3 DNA sequence: TGTGCCAGCAGTCCCGGGACAGGGGTTACTGAAGCTTTCTTT. It encodes CASSPGTGVTEAFF.

This chain links TRBV7-6 with TRBJ2-5; D is unresolved. Trimming shortened V by 5 bases and J by 5 bases, and 12 bases separated the two germline ends. CDR3 length: 13 residues. Germline CDR1 reads SGHVS; CDR2 reads FNYEAQ. The chain's CDR3 is CASSPEDGETQYF. Written as DNA, the CDR3 is TGTGCCAGCAGCCCCGAGGATGGGGAGACCCAGTACTTC.

The rearrangement links TRBV7-2 to TRBJ1-1; the D gene is possibly TRBD1 (6 bases). The CDR3 length is 18 residues. Germline loops: CDR1 SGHTA, CDR2 FQGNSA. Trimming pared 3 bases from V and 2 bases from J, leaving 22 bases between. CDR3 bases: TGTGCCAGCAGCTTCGGCCTAAAACGTCGGGACATAAACACTGAAGCTTTCTTT. Translated, it gives CASSFGLKRRDINTEAFF.

V usage is TRBV5-8 and J usage is TRBJ2-7; D gene unclear. Germline CDR1 SGHTS, CDR2 YDEGEE. With 2 bases removed from V and 1 base from J, the gap between germline ends came to 7 bases. The CDR3 sequence is 13 residues long. The CDR3, as DNA: TGTGCCAGCAGCTTTAGCTTTTCCTACGAGCAGTACTTC. It specifies CASSFSFSYEQYF.

The chain links TRBV19 to TRBJ2-7, with 13 bases fitting TRBD2. With V trimmed by 6 bases and J by 2 bases, 1 base remained unmatched. This CDR3 spans 14 amino acids. Per germline, CDR1 LNHDA and CDR2 SQIVND (reference sequence). In DNA, the CDR3 is TGTGCCAGTAGCGGGACTAGCGGGGCCTACGAGCAGTACTTC. This codes for CASSGTSGAYEQYF.

This rearrangement joins TRBV18 to TRBJ2-2, with 11 bases matching TRBD2. The CDR3 consists of 18 residues. Germline CDR1 reads KGHSH; CDR2 reads LQKENI. The ends lost 3 bases at V and 2 bases at J; junction bases unmatched: 8. CDR3 coding DNA: TGTGCCAGCTCACCGTCAGCTAGCGGGAGGACCAACACCGGGGAGCTGTTTTTT. This sequence encodes CASSPSASGRTNTGELFF.

The chain joins TRBV28 to TRBJ2-1, with D perhaps matching TRBD2 (5 bases). The CDR3 extends over 17 amino acids. From germline, CDR1 is MDHEN and CDR2 SYDVKM. Trimming took off 3 bases at V and 3 bases at J, with 18 bases between the two ends. The CDR3 is CASSFPERAAIYNEQFF. The CDR3 nucleotides read TGTGCCAGCAGTTTCCCCGAGCGAGCGGCTATCTACAATGAGCAGTTCTTC.

About this clone itself: Other DNA sequences in the sample encode the same CDR3. This chain links TRBV4-3 with TRBJ2-7; D is ambiguous. The CDR3 contains 13 residues. CDR1 is LGHNA and CDR2 is YSLEER in the germline V gene. Between the trimmed V and J ends, which lost 0 bases and 1 base, there was a span of 4 bases. CDR3 sequence reads: CASSQDGSYEQYF. In nucleotides, the CDR3 is TGCGCCAGCAGCCAAGACGGTTCCTACGAGCAGTACTTC.

The rearrangement uses TRBV7-8 and TRBJ2-7, with 9 bases fitting TRBD1. Trimming at V came to 5 bases and at J to 4 bases, leaving 18 bases not matched to a gene. Germline CDR1 SGHVS, CDR2 FQNEAQ. There are 18 residues in the CDR3. The CDR3 is CASSPDLAYGQGKYEQYF. The CDR3 DNA is TGTGCCAGCAGCCCCGATCTCGCTTACGGACAGGGGAAATACGAGCAGTACTTC.